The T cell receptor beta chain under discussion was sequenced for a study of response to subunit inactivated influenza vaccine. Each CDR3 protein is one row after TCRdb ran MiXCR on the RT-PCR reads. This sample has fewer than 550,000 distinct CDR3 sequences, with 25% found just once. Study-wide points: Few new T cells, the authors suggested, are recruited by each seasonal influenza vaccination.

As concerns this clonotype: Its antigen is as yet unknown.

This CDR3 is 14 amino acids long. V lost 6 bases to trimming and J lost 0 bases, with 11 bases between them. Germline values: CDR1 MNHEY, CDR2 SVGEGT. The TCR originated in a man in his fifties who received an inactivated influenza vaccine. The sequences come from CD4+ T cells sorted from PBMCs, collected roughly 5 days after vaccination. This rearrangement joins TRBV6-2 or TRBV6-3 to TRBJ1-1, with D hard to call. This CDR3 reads CASRGLGLNTEAFF. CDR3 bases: TGTGCCAGCAGAGGATTAGGTTTGAACACTGAAGCTTTCTTT.